A selection of T cell receptor beta chains follows, all from one sample in a study of shared clonotypes between healthy human individuals. Libraries were prepared by immunoSEQ multiplex PCR; TCRdb keeps only in-frame clonotypes and omits some of them. The data contain roughly 1,800,000 clones, around 96% of them singletons. Sequences were obtained from naive CD8+ T cells sorted from blood. Every receptor here comes from a man between 18 and 29 years old in good health. CDR3s include the opening cysteine and the closing phenylalanine or tryptophan. D genes are given only for firm matches. Clone sizes are given selectively: once, few, many, or a class where the clone is expanded.

TRBJ2-7	.	TRBV29-1	.	TGCAGCGTTAAACCCCGGGCCTACGAGCAGTACTTC	CSVKPRAYEQYF
TRBJ2-1	TRBD1	TRBV6-5	.	TGTGCCAGCAGTTACTCGGAACCAGGGGGCTTTAGGGAGCAGTTCTTC	CASSYSEPGGFREQFF
TRBJ1-1	.	TRBV6-5	.	TGTGCCAGCAGTTATCAGGGGAACACTGAAGCTTTCTTT	CASSYQGNTEAFF
TRBJ2-5	TRBD2	TRBV4-1	once	TGCGCCAGCAGCTTCCGGACTAGCGGGGTAGAGACCCAGTACTTC	CASSFRTSGVETQYF
TRBJ2-1	TRBD2	TRBV4-1	.	TGCGCCAGCAGCCTAAAGATGGCTAGCGGAAGAACGAATGAGCAGTTCTTC	CASSLKMASGRTNEQFF
TRBJ2-1	.	TRBV27	.	TGTGCCAGCAGTTTGGTCGGGGACAATGAGCAGTTCTTC	CASSLVGDNEQFF
TRBJ1-1	TRBD1	TRBV5-1	once	TGCGCCAGCAGCTTAACAGGGGTTAGGGAGGGCACTGAAGCTTTCTTT	CASSLTGVREGTEAFF
TRBJ1-5	TRBD1	TRBV30	.	TGTGCCTGGAGCCCCACGGACAGGACAAATCAGCCCCAGCATTTT	CAWSPTDRTNQPQHF
TRBJ2-7	.	TRBV5-1	.	TGCGCCAGCAGCTTCGACACCGTCGAGCAGTACTTC	CASSFDTVEQYF
TRBJ2-5	.	TRBV29-1	.	TGCAGCGCTGCCCCAGGGGAACAAGAGACCCAGTACTTC	CSAAPGEQETQYF
TRBJ1-2	TRBD1	TRBV2	.	TGTGCCATCATCCAGAGGGGGCTAGCTAACTATGGCTACACCTTC	CAIIQRGLANYGYTF
TRBJ2-1	TRBD1	TRBV5-6	.	TGTGCCAGCAGCTTGTCCGGGGACAGTTCTTACAATGAGCAGTTCTTC	CASSLSGDSSYNEQFF
TRBJ2-7	.	TRBV6-5	.	TGTGCCAGCAGTTACGGCGGGATGGGGGAGCAGTACTTC	CASSYGGMGEQYF
TRBJ2-3	.	TRBV5-1	.	TGCGCCAGCAGCTTGCAGTACCCCAGCACAGATACGCAGTATTTT	CASSLQYPSTDTQYF
TRBJ2-7	TRBD2	TRBV4-1	.	TGCGCCAGCAGAGAGCGACTAGCGGGCAACTCCTACGAGCAGTACTTC	CASRERLAGNSYEQYF
TRBJ2-1	TRBD1	TRBV25-1	.	TGTGCCAGCAGTGAATACCCTGGGACAGGGGGCGATGAGCAGTTCTTC	CASSEYPGTGGDEQFF
TRBJ1-1	.	TRBV27	.	TGTGCCAGCAGTTTCAACAGAAACAATGAAGCTTTCTTT	CASSFNRNNEAFF
TRBJ2-7	.	TRBV7-9	.	TGTGCCAGCAGCTTAGACCCCGGGACGGAGTTTCCCGAGCAGTACTTC	CASSLDPGTEFPEQYF
TRBJ2-7	TRBD2	TRBV12-5	.	TGTGCTAGTGGTTTGGCCCTGGGTAGCGGGATATCCGAGCAGTACTTC	CASGLALGSGISEQYF
TRBJ2-7	TRBD1	TRBV7-9	.	TGTGCCAGCAGCTGGCTCTTGGGACAGGGGGACTACGAGCAGTACTTC	CASSWLLGQGDYEQYF
TRBJ2-7	TRBD1	TRBV15	.	TGTGCCACCAGCGACAGGGTCTCCTACGAGCAGTACTTC	CATSDRVSYEQYF
TRBJ1-1	.	TRBV6-1	.	TGTGCCAGCAGTGAAAATTACAAGGGGATGAACACTGAAGCTTTCTTT	CASSENYKGMNTEAFF
TRBJ2-3	TRBD2	TRBV6-1	.	TGTGCCAGCAGTGAAAACCCGGGAGGACAATATAGCACAGATACGCAGTATTTT	CASSENPGGQYSTDTQYF
TRBJ2-7	TRBD1	TRBV2	.	TGTGCCAGCAGTGAATTTGGGACAGAGGGGCTCGAGCAGTACTTC	CASSEFGTEGLEQYF
TRBJ2-1	.	TRBV7-9	once	TGTGCCAGCAGCCGTCTAGCCGATGAGCAGTTCTTC	CASSRLADEQFF
TRBJ2-7	TRBD2	TRBV2	.	TGTGCCAGCACCTTGGGCGGGGGGGCCGGGTACGAGCAGTACTTC	CASTLGGGAGYEQYF